This record concerns one T cell receptor (beta chain) sequence. Its antigen target is currently unknown. The sample holds no much larger clone one base away, and base qualities are not on file. The sample's time point, from its label and the paper: cells obtained before transplantation from donor or recipient. CD3+CD4+ and CD3+CD8+ populations were FACS-sorted from unstimulated pre-transplant donor and recipient cells taken from spleen or lymph nodes. The data stem from a study of graft-versus-host responses after intestinal transplantation listed by TCRdb under 2021. Some background on the complete study: Recipients received multivisceral, liver-intestinal, or isolated intestinal transplants. All recipients received anti-thymocyte globulin induction followed by maintenance tacrolimus and steroids for three to four years. After intestinal transplantation, graft-versus-host and host-versus-graft alloreactive T cell clones were followed in the graft, circulation and bone marrow using bulk TCR-beta CDR3 sequencing. Alloreactive clones were identified by sequencing pre-transplant mixed lymphocyte reaction products and comparing them with unstimulated pre-transplant donor and recipient T cells. Of the roughly 25 intestinal transplant recipients enrolled in the cohort, one of whom was a retransplant, a few patients without pretransplant specimens were excluded. A peak of at least 4% donor T cells among recipient peripheral blood mononuclear cells was the definition used for donor T cell macrochimerism. Rather than being sequenced by the commercial service, samples from a few later patients were sequenced in-house on an Illumina MiSeq and processed with MiXCR. General findings and caveats noted by the study authors: Peak levels of circulating GvH clones were associated with declines in HvG clones early after transplant. GvH clones were found in recipient bone marrow, and some of the GvH clones appeared earlier in ileal mucosa or blood, which is consistent with an intestinal mucosal origin. Conclusions were limited by the relatively low number and heterogeneity of intestinal transplant patients. Patients with donor T cell macrochimerism had high GvH to HvG T cell clonal ratios in their allografts.

Measured from the cysteine to the phenylalanine, the CDR3 is 14 residues long. Of all the DNA, just the CDR3 is kept, 42 bases in frame from base 1. As encoded in the germline V gene (reference sequence), CDR1 is SEHNR while CDR2 is FQNEAQ. V lost 1 base and J lost 9 bases, and the count of bases not matched to a germline gene is 1. Preparation of the library involved the immunoSEQ multiplex PCR assay. For most patients, genomic DNA was isolated using the Qiagen DNeasy Blood and Tissue Kit and was shipped frozen to Adaptive Biotechnologies for TCR sequencing. Adaptive Biotechnologies carried out high-throughput TCR-beta CDR3 sequencing of genomic DNA for most patients. As for how the authors treated the data: TCR sequencing data for 18 patients were retrieved from Adaptive's ImmunoSEQ software; a few other patients were processed with MiXCR and VDJtools. To correct CD4 versus CD8 sorting errors, sequences present in both subsets at a frequency ratio below 5:1 were removed. Because the origin of CDR3 nucleotide sequences shared between donor and recipient could not be assigned, those sequences were removed. To be classed as alloreactive, a clone needed at least 2-fold expansion over unstimulated cells and a minimum CFSE-low frequency of 0.002% (template counts) or 0.001% (read counts). Clones were considered mappable if detected in sequenced pre-transplant spleen, lymph node, or MLR CFSE-low populations of the donor or recipient. Cumulative frequency of alloreactive clones was calculated as a percentage of all sequences weighted by copy number. TCRdb retrieved this table from immuneACCESS and kept in-frame rearrangements only. Not all clones are present; in checked studies, unresolved V genes account for under half, and no reason is known for the remainder. V, J and clone size reflect that table, while D and trimming were determined from the DNA. Within this sample are about 88,000 clones, with more than 85% of them counted one time only. The ten most abundant clones make up 0.3% to 0.35% of the sample.

The receptor's source is a human donor who was the organ donor for an intestinal transplant. The sequence joins TRBV7-9 to TRBJ1-6, with 9 bases in between that match TRBD1. Sequenced here: unstimulated CD4+ T cells sorted from spleen or lymph node cells, sampled before transplant. The CDR3: CASSLDRGLSPLHF. DNA sequence: TGTGCCAGCAGCTTAGACAGGGGGCTTTCACCCCTCCACTTT.